The clone carrying this T cell receptor (beta chain) was seen only a few times. Its antigen is not known. This entry belongs to a study of blood T cells in healthy people across ages. Points from the study as a whole: Versus aged donors, long-lived donors had higher diversity and more naive CD4+ cells.

Using a J-beta primer mix together with a sample-barcoded 5' primer, a second PCR was run for about 6 to 11 cycles. From the 5' RACE reads, TCRdb called clonotypes with MiXCR, one entry per CDR3 protein. The repertoire has about 800,000 distinct CDR3 sequences, roughly 25% of them found once; the top ten carry roughly 3.8%. V lost 4 bases, J lost 4 bases, and 13 bases lay in between. CDR1 SGHAT and CDR2 FQNNGV come from the germline V gene. CDR3 length: 14 amino acids. The same sample was also used in a study of T cells of mothers and their children.

The genes are TRBV11-2 and TRBJ2-5, with D possibly matching TRBD1 (6 bases). The source of this sequence is a boy aged 5-17 years in good health. What was sequenced was blood. The CDR3 spells CASSSWTARETQYF. CDR3 coding DNA: TGTGCCAGCAGCTCATGGACAGCTCGAGAGACCCAGTACTTC.